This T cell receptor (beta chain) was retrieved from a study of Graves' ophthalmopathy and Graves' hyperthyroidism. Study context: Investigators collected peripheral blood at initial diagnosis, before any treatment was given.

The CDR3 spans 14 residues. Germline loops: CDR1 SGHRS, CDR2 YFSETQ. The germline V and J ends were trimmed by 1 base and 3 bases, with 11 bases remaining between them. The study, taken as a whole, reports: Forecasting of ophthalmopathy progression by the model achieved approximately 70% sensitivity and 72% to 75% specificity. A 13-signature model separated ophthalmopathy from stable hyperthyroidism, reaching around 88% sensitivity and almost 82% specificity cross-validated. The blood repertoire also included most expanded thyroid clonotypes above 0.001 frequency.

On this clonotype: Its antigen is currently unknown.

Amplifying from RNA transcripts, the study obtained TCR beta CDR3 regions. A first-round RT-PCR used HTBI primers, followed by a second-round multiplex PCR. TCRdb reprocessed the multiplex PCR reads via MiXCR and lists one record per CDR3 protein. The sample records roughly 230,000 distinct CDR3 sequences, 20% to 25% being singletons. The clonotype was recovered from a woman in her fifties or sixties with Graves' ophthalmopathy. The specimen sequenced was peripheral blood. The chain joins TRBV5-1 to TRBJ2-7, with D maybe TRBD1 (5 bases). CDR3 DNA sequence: TGCGCCAGCAGCTTGACGGACATGAGCTACGAGCAGTACTTC. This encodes CASSLTDMSYEQYF.